Following are 3 T cell receptor beta chains from one sample sequenced in a study of blood T cells in healthy people across ages. Sample-barcoded 5' priming and a J-beta primer mix drove a second PCR of 7 to 11 cycles. Via MiXCR, TCRdb re-called the 5' RACE reads, giving one row per CDR3 protein. The table includes 1.5 million to 2 million distinct CDR3 sequences, approximately 28% detected once. Sample: blood. The receptors derive from a woman in her twenties or thirties in good health.

The J gene is TRBJ2-5, the V gene TRBV7-9; D possibly matches TRBD1 or TRBD2 (5 bases each). V was shortened by 3 bases and J by 2 bases, with 13 bases between the two germline ends. This CDR3 is 15 amino acids long. The V gene's germline CDR1 is SEHNR and CDR2 FQNEAQ (reference sequence). The CDR3 reads CASSFTGAKQETQYF. The CDR3, as DNA: TGTGCCAGCAGCTTTACCGGGGCGAAACAAGAGACCCAGTACTTC.

This clonotype was picked up many times. This chain uses TRBV5-5 with TRBJ2-1; 7 bases are shared with TRBD2. The V gene's germline CDR1 is SGHKS and CDR2 YYEKEE (reference sequence). The CDR3 runs to 17 residues. Trimming cost V 2 bases and J 7 bases; bases outside gene matches: 15. CDR3 bases: TGTGCCAGCAGCTTACGCGGGGGAGGGCAAGGATGGAATGAGCAGTTCTTC. Protein sequence: CASSLRGGGQGWNEQFF.

The table lists this clonotype with many counts. The chain carries TRBV20-1 and TRBJ2-7; 10 nucleotides line up with TRBD2. CDR1 DFQATT and CDR2 SNEGSKA come from the germline V gene (reference sequence). Germline trimming cut 1 base from V and 4 bases from J; bases unmatched to any gene: 1. The CDR3 spans 13 residues. CDR3 loop: CSARASGSYEQYF. The DNA for the CDR3 is TGCAGTGCTAGAGCTAGCGGGAGTTACGAGCAGTACTTC.